These 24 T cell receptor beta chains were all obtained from the same sample, sequenced in a study of spatial heterogeneity in lung cancer. TCRdb ran MiXCR on the 5' RACE reads and lists one entry per CDR3 protein. The table records about 47,000 distinct CDR3 sequences, about 7.4% of them present only once. As for time point: blood at routine non-recurrence follow-up after resection. No cells were sorted before sequencing. The whole RNA sequenced was extracted from tumor, nontumor lung or frozen PBMC. This specimen consisted of PBMCs, obtained at follow-up. These receptors originate from a female donor with early-stage non-small cell lung cancer.

This clonotype was seen many times. CDR3 nucleotide sequence: TGTGCCAGCAGGCGGACTAGCGGGGCGCAAGAGACCCAGTACTTC. Translation gives CASRRTSGAQETQYF. The chain joins TRBV6-5 to TRBJ2-5, with 12 bases aligning to TRBD2. The CDR3 loop spans 15 amino acids. CDR1 and CDR2 (germline): MNHEY, SVGAGI. With V trimmed by 6 bases and J by 2 bases, 4 bases remained unmatched.

The rearrangement links TRBV7-6 to TRBJ1-6; 9 nucleotides match TRBD1. After removal of 2 bases from V and 0 bases from J, the junction contained 14 bases not matched to a gene. Germline V gene sequence: CDR1 SGHVS, CDR2 FNYEAQ. This CDR3 is 21 amino acids long. The CDR3 bases are TGTGCCAGCAGCTTATTTCGGGGGCCCGGGACAGGGAGCTCCTATAATTCACCCCTCCACTTT. Protein product: CASSLFRGPGTGSSYNSPLHF.

This clonotype was observed at least ten times. The chain is built from TRBV7-2 and TRBJ2-7; 7 positions match TRBD1. V was clipped by 3 bases and J by 6 bases; unmatched bases: 14. The length of the CDR3 is 16 residues. The germline V gene has CDR1 SGHTA and CDR2 FQGNSA. For the CDR3, the DNA is TGTGCCAGCAGCTTGGCATCGACAGGGCGGGCGCCCGAGCAGTACTTC. As protein: CASSLASTGRAPEQYF.

This clonotype appeared a few times. V gene TRBV7-9 combines with J gene TRBJ2-4; a weak D match, TRBD2 (6 bases). The V end lost 7 bases, the J end lost 3 bases, and 16 bases lay between the germline ends. CDR1 and CDR2 from the germline V gene are SEHNR and FQNEAQ (reference sequence). This CDR3 region has 15 residues. Here the CDR3 DNA reads TGTGCCAGCACCGCGTGGGGGGTGGACAAAAACATTCAGTACTTC. It is translated as CASTAWGVDKNIQYF.

This sequence joins TRBV7-2 and TRBJ2-1, with D possibly TRBD1 on 7 matching bases. This CDR3 has 12 amino acids. V was trimmed by 4 bases and J by 7 bases, leaving 8 bases between them. Germline-derived CDR1 and CDR2 are SGHTA and FQGNSA. The CDR3: CASSSGGNEQFF. Here the CDR3 DNA reads TGTGCCAGCAGCTCAGGGGGGAATGAGCAGTTCTTC.

The chain is built from TRBV20-1 and TRBJ2-3, with D possibly matching TRBD1 (6 bases). Trimming took off 3 bases at V and 1 base at J, with 17 bases between the two ends. Germline-derived CDR1 and CDR2 are DFQATT and SNEGSKA (reference sequence). The CDR3 contains 16 residues. CDR3 amino acids: CSASLGGRGRTDTQYF. DNA of the CDR3: TGCAGTGCTAGCCTTGGGGGCCGGGGCCGCACAGATACGCAGTATTTT.

This clonotype was seen at least ten times. The chain combines TRBV18 with TRBJ1-1; D unresolved. The CDR3 covers 13 residues. Trimming took 3 bases from V and 4 from J, leaving 9 bases between them. The germline V gene has CDR1 KGHSH and CDR2 LQKENI. The DNA for the CDR3 is TGTGCCAGCTCACCGGGTGTCGGCACTGAAGCTTTCTTT. Its protein product is CASSPGVGTEAFF. Complete variable domain (other parts from reference TRBV18 and TRBJ1-1): NAGVMQNPRHLVRRRGQEARLRCSPMKGHSHVYWYRQLPEEGLKFMVYLQKENIIDESGMPKERFSAEFPKEGPSILRIQQVVRGDSAAYFCASSPGVGTEAFFGQGTRLTVV.

V gene TRBV6-1 combines with J gene TRBJ2-3; 8 bases are a match to TRBD1. The germline V gene has CDR1 MNHNS and CDR2 SASEGT. The CDR3 length is 16 residues. J lost 2 bases, V lost 3 bases, and 7 bases had no gene match. CDR3 loop: CASSDLRTGPTDTQYF. CDR3 coding DNA: TGTGCCAGCAGTGACCTCCGGACAGGGCCCACAGATACGCAGTATTTT.

In its sample, this clonotype was seen many times. This rearrangement joins TRBV14 to TRBJ2-2, with a possible D match to TRBD1 (5 bases). Trimming left V 2 bases short and J 1 base short, with 14 bases between. This CDR3 is 17 amino acids long. CDR1 and CDR2 (germline): SGHDN, FVKESK. The chain's CDR3 is CASSQRRQSLNTGELFF. In DNA form, the CDR3 reads TGTGCCAGCAGCCAAAGGCGACAGAGCCTGAACACCGGGGAGCTGTTTTTT.

The chain uses TRBV5-1 and TRBJ2-6; no definite D call. The CDR3 runs 15 residues. V lost 3 bases, J lost 0 bases, and 7 bases lay in between. Germline CDR1 reads SGHRS; CDR2 reads YFSETQ. The CDR3 nucleotides are TGCGCCAGCAGCTGGACGTTCTCTGGGGCCAACGTCCTGACTTTC. It yields the protein CASSWTFSGANVLTF.

This chain connects TRBV7-2 to TRBJ1-2, with D unresolved. The CDR3 runs 13 residues. CDR1 and CDR2 (germline): SGHTA, FQGNSA. The germline V and J ends were trimmed by 5 bases and 1 base, with 8 bases remaining between them. CDR3 nucleotide sequence: TGTGCCAGCAGCCAGGACCATAACTATGGCTACACCTTC. It codes for CASSQDHNYGYTF.

There are many counts of this clonotype. The rearrangement joins TRBV7-9 to TRBJ2-5; D is unclear. The germline V gene has CDR1 SEHNR and CDR2 FQNEAQ (reference sequence). Trimming pared 0 bases from V and 9 bases from J, leaving 17 bases between. This CDR3 has 15 residues. In DNA, the CDR3 is TGTGCCAGCAGCTTAGCGGGATCCCCCCCGCAGGCCCAGTACTTC. Its translation: CASSLAGSPPQAQYF.

This clonotype has a count of ten or more. The rearrangement links TRBV28 to TRBJ1-4, with TRBD1 identical over 7 bases. The CDR3 runs 15 residues. Germline V lookup: CDR1 MDHEN, CDR2 SYDVKM. V was pared by 5 bases and J by 6 bases, with 9 bases of the junction left unmatched. The CDR3 DNA is TGTGCCAGCAGTCCCCTCGACAGGGTCGATGAAAAACTGTTTTTT. Amino acid sequence: CASSPLDRVDEKLFF.

The genes are TRBV11-3 and TRBJ1-6; no clear D gene. CDR3 size: 13 residues. V lost 1 base to trimming and J lost 7 bases, with 5 bases between them. The V gene's germline CDR1 is SGHNT and CDR2 YENEEA. CDR3 sequence: CASSLVENSPLHF. CDR3 nucleotide sequence: TGTGCCAGCAGCTTAGTGGAGAATTCACCCCTCCACTTT. Supplemented by reference TRBV11-3 and TRBJ1-6, the full variable domain reads EAGVVQSPRYKIIEKKQPVAFWCNPISGHNTLYWYLQNLGQGPELLIRYENEEAVDDSQLPKDRFSAERLKGVDSTLKIQPAELGDSAVYLCASSLVENSPLHFGNGTRLTVT.

The J gene is TRBJ1-1, the V gene TRBV19, with 8 bases that match TRBD1. Germline CDR1 LNHDA, CDR2 SQIVND (reference sequence). The CDR3 totals 15 residues. Germline trimming cut 4 bases from V and 0 bases from J; bases unmatched to any gene: 4. CDR3 region: CASSNRGRVNTEAFF. The CDR3 DNA is TGTGCCAGTAGTAACAGGGGGAGAGTGAACACTGAAGCTTTCTTT.

This clonotype was found many times. The chain uses TRBV28 and TRBJ2-7; no definite D call. Per the germline V gene, CDR1 is MDHEN and CDR2 is SYDVKM. The CDR3 has 12 amino acids. Deletions cut 2 bases from V and 7 bases from J, with 9 bases between. CDR3 amino acids: CASSLLLGEQYF. CDR3 nucleotides: TGTGCCAGCAGTTTACTGTTAGGGGAGCAGTACTTC.

The gene calls are TRBV7-2 and TRBJ1-6, with 8 bases lining up with TRBD1. CDR1 and CDR2 from the germline V gene are SGHTA and FQGNSA. V was clipped by 2 bases and J by 5 bases; unmatched bases: 2. The length of the CDR3 is 15 residues. The CDR3: CASSLQGADNSPLHF. CDR3 DNA sequence: TGTGCCAGCAGCTTACAGGGGGCGGATAATTCACCCCTCCACTTT.

In this sample, this clonotype turned up many times. The chain uses TRBV7-2 and TRBJ2-7, with a tentative D call TRBD2 (6 bases). Trimming took off 1 base at V and 1 base at J, with 14 bases between the two ends. Germline loops: CDR1 SGHTA, CDR2 FQGNSA. The CDR3 consists of 16 residues. The CDR3 nucleotides are TGTGCCAGCAGCTTAGGGCCCTACGGGGGATCCTACGAGCAGTACTTC. Translation: CASSLGPYGGSYEQYF.

V gene TRBV7-8 combines with J gene TRBJ1-1, with D tentatively TRBD1 (6 bases). This CDR3 has 15 residues. Trimming removed 0 bases at V and 4 bases at J, with 12 bases between. Germline V gene data show CDR1 as SGHVS and CDR2 as FQNEAQ. The CDR3 protein is CASSLARGGSTEAFF. The CDR3 coding sequence is TGTGCCAGCAGCTTAGCTCGAGGGGGTTCCACTGAAGCTTTCTTT.

The table lists this clonotype with a few counts. This sequence joins TRBV5-1 and TRBJ2-3, with a weak D call TRBD1 (6 bases). V was pared by 3 bases and J by 4 bases, with 9 bases between. The CDR3 has 13 residues. Germline CDR1 and CDR2: SGHRS and YFSETQ. CDR3 region: CASSSQGPDTQYF. The CDR3 DNA follows: TGCGCCAGCAGCTCGCAGGGGCCAGATACGCAGTATTTT. The full variable domain, rest sourced from reference TRBV5-1 and TRBJ2-3, is KAGVTQTPRYLIKTRGQQVTLSCSPISGHRSVSWYQQTPGQGLQFLFEYFSETQRNKGNFPGRFSGRQFSNSRSEMNVSTLELGDSALYLCASSSQGPDTQYFGPGTRLTVL.

In its sample, this clonotype was seen many times. The CDR3, as DNA: TGCAGTACCCTTCCTCAGCTGGAGCAGTTCTTC. Translated, it gives CSTLPQLEQFF. This chain uses TRBV20-1 with TRBJ2-1; D call uncertain. This CDR3 contains 11 residues. The V and J ends lost 8 bases and 10 bases respectively, with 15 bases between them. Germline V gene data show CDR1 as DFQATT and CDR2 as SNEGSKA (reference sequence).

Comments on this clonotype: The final CDR3 position lacks the conserved phenylalanine or tryptophan, pointing to a likely read error. CDR3 residues: CATAPGGADEKLFL. CDR3 sequence (DNA): TGTGCCACCGCCCCCGGGGGAGCCGATGAAAAACTGTTTTTA. The rearrangement uses TRBV24-1 and TRBJ1-4; a weak D match, TRBD1 (5 bases). Germline CDR1 and CDR2: KGHDR and SFDVKD. V was clipped by 9 bases and J by 6 bases, with 16 bases between them. The CDR3 sequence is 14 residues long.

The J gene is TRBJ2-5, the V gene TRBV14; D perhaps matches TRBD2 (6 bases). V was trimmed by 0 bases and J by 7 bases, leaving 9 bases between them. Germline assignment: CDR1 SGHDN and CDR2 FVKESK. CDR3 length equals 13 residues. Here the CDR3 reads CASSQDPGGTQYF. The CDR3 DNA sequence: TGTGCCAGCAGCCAAGACCCCGGGGGGACCCAGTACTTC.

There are many counts of this clonotype. This sequence joins TRBV7-9 and TRBJ2-3, with a possible D match to TRBD1 (6 bases). This CDR3 is 17 amino acids long. Trimming left V 4 bases short and J 4 bases short, with 21 bases between. CDR1 and CDR2 from the germline V gene are SEHNR and FQNEAQ (reference sequence). The CDR3 reads CASSSRSKTPGADTQYF. CDR3 coding DNA: TGTGCCAGCAGCTCTCGGTCGAAGACTCCAGGGGCAGATACGCAGTATTTT.